These 7 T cell receptor beta chains originate from one sample sequenced in a study of shared clonotypes between healthy human individuals. Profiled with immunoSEQ multiplex PCR; TCRdb holds only in-frame clones, not every one. The repertoire holds some 2,000,000 clones, with almost 96% as singletons. Sequenced material: naive CD4+ T cells sorted from blood. The subset here: CD45RA+ positively selected. The source of these receptors is a man between 18 and 35 years old in good health.

J is TRBJ2-6 and V is TRBV6-1; D not certain. This CDR3 is 14 amino acids long. The V end lost 4 bases, the J end lost 2 bases, and 6 bases lay between the germline ends. Germline CDR1 is MNHNS and CDR2 is SASEGT. The CDR3 is CASSVEAGANVLTF. The CDR3 DNA reads as TGTGCCAGCAGTGTAGAAGCTGGGGCCAACGTCCTGACTTTC.

V usage is TRBV5-4 and J usage is TRBJ2-7; D is ambiguous. Germline assignment: CDR1 SGHNT and CDR2 YYREEE (reference sequence). V dropped 0 bases and J dropped 2 bases, with 9 bases sitting between them. The CDR3 contains 14 residues. The CDR3 nucleotides read TGTGCCAGCAGCTTGGGCTCAACCCCCTACGAGCAGTACTTC. Its protein is CASSLGSTPYEQYF.

The gene calls are TRBV4-1 and TRBJ2-1, with 10 bases matching TRBD2. The CDR3 runs to 16 residues. Germline V gene lookup returns CDR1 MGHRA and CDR2 YSYEKL. J was trimmed by 3 bases and V by 4 bases; bases with no gene match: 6. CDR3 coding DNA: TGCGCCAGCAGCCGGAACCTAGCGGGAGACTACAATGAGCAGTTCTTC. Translating it yields CASSRNLAGDYNEQFF.

The J gene is TRBJ1-2, the V gene TRBV30, with 7 bases identical to TRBD1. Germline V CDR1 and CDR2: GTSNPN, SVGIG (reference sequence). This CDR3 spans 11 amino acids. V was clipped by 8 bases and J by 5 bases; unmatched bases: 5. CDR3 bases: TGTGCCCGAGGGACAGATTATGGCTACACCTTC. Translated: CARGTDYGYTF.

CDR3 sequence reads: CASSPPGAGGPSTDTQYF. In DNA form, the CDR3 reads TGCGCCAGCAGTCCCCCAGGAGCGGGAGGGCCAAGCACAGATACGCAGTATTTT. V is TRBV5-1 and J is TRBJ2-3; TRBD2 aligns across 10 bases. Germline CDR1 reads SGHRS; CDR2 reads YFSETQ. The V and J ends lost 5 bases and 0 bases, in that order; junction bases with no gene match: 12. The CDR3 sequence is 18 residues long.

The chain employs TRBV2 and TRBJ1-1; D remains ambiguous. CDR3 size: 13 residues. Trimming removed 7 bases from V and 1 base from J, with 10 bases in between. Germline loops: CDR1 SNHLY, CDR2 FYNNEI. The CDR3 protein is CASILFENTEAFF. CDR3 coding DNA: TGTGCCAGCATTCTCTTCGAGAACACTGAAGCTTTCTTT.

This clone was counted once. J is TRBJ1-6 and V is TRBV2, with 7 bases lining up with TRBD1. Germline trimming cut 5 bases from V and 6 bases from J; bases unmatched to any gene: 4. The CDR3 runs 14 residues. Germline V CDR1 and CDR2: SNHLY, FYNNEI. The CDR3 here is CASSSQGGNSPLHF. CDR3 DNA sequence: TGTGCCAGCAGTTCGCAGGGGGGTAATTCACCCCTCCACTTT.